This T cell receptor (beta chain) comes out of a study of blood T cells in healthy people across ages. Trimming removed 5 bases from V and 2 bases from J, with 8 bases in between. The CDR3 contains 13 residues. CDR1 is SEHNR and CDR2 is FQNEAQ in the germline V gene (reference sequence). Through a sample-barcoded 5' primer and a J-beta primer mix, a second PCR was run for roughly 7 to 12 cycles. TCRdb re-called the 5' RACE reads through MiXCR, storing one row per CDR3 protein. Among fewer than 1,200,000 distinct CDR3 sequences, 25% were seen once, and the ten largest hold around 0.75%. Separately, the same data were catalogued under a study of T cells of mothers and their children.

This sequence originates from a girl under 10 years old in good health. The chain uses TRBV7-9 and TRBJ2-3; no definite D call. Material: blood. In DNA form, the CDR3 reads TGTGCCAGCAGCCCGTGGACCACAGATACGCAGTATTTT. It specifies CASSPWTTDTQYF.